Presented here are 29 T cell receptor beta chains from one specimen sequenced in a study of regulatory T cells in long-lasting Graves disease. Sample time point: persistent/refractory GD, antithyroid drugs over 5 years with positive TRAb. Generation of the TCR library employed RNA extracted from PBMCs. Sequencing libraries for TCR beta were prepared with iRepertoire HTBI primers and Arm-PCR of CDR3 regions. TCRdb called the multiplex PCR reads again in MiXCR, with one record for every CDR3 protein. This table has 350,000 to 450,000 distinct CDR3 sequences, roughly a fifth appearing once. The material sequenced was peripheral blood mononuclear cells (PBMCs), taken when the disease was refractory, from a patient treated with antithyroid drugs. The receptors here all came from a female donor with Graves disease.

This clonotype was recorded a few times. This sequence joins TRBV27 and TRBJ1-1; a weak D match, TRBD1 (6 bases). The length of the CDR3 is 16 residues. Trimming removed 0 bases from V and 6 bases from J, with 17 bases in between. CDR1 is MNHEY, CDR2 SMNVEV, per germline (reference sequence). Here the CDR3 reads CASSLSRRAGAPEAFF. In nucleotides, the CDR3 is TGTGCCAGCAGTTTATCCCGCCGGGCAGGGGCCCCTGAAGCTTTCTTT.

V gene TRBV19 combines with J gene TRBJ2-3; 9 bases are shared with TRBD2. The germline gives CDR1 LNHDA, CDR2 SQIVND (reference sequence). V trimming: 3 bases; J trimming: 1 base; junction bases outside the gene matches: 8. This CDR3 region has 17 residues. The CDR3 coding sequence is TGTGCCAGTAGTATCGGTCTAGCGGGAAGGGGCACAGATACGCAGTATTTT. Its protein is CASSIGLAGRGTDTQYF. Full variable domain (rest looked up from reference TRBV19 and TRBJ2-3): DGGITQSPKYLFRKEGQNVTLSCEQNLNHDAMYWYRQDPGQGLRLIYYSQIVNDFQKGDIAEGYSVSREKKESFPLTVTSAQKNPTAFYLCASSIGLAGRGTDTQYFGPGTRLTVL.

This clonotype was seen ten or more times. The chain links TRBV6-2 or TRBV6-3 to TRBJ1-1; D perhaps matches TRBD1 (5 bases). CDR1 MNHEY and CDR2 SVGEGT come from the germline V gene. Trimming stripped 6 bases from V and 7 bases from J, with 15 bases between. The CDR3 length is 13 residues. The CDR3 region has the DNA TGTGCCAGCAGCCCCGGGACGGATCTTGAAGCTTTCTTT. The encoded protein is CASSPGTDLEAFF.

This clonotype has ten or more counts. The chain employs TRBV7-9 and TRBJ1-1; D uncertain. Trimming took 3 bases from V and 1 from J, leaving 3 bases between them. This CDR3 has 12 residues. The germline V gene has CDR1 SEHNR and CDR2 FQNEAQ (reference sequence). CDR3 in DNA: TGTGCCAGCAGCTTGTGGAACACTGAAGCTTTCTTT. The encoded protein is CASSLWNTEAFF.

V is TRBV5-1 and J is TRBJ1-5, with 7 bases aligning to TRBD1. CDR3 size: 13 residues. The trim removed 2 bases at V and 11 bases at J, leaving 7 bases unmatched. Germline CDR1 SGHRS, CDR2 YFSETQ. The chain's CDR3 is CASSLTPTGAQHF. The CDR3 coding sequence is TGCGCCAGCAGCTTAACCCCCACAGGGGCCCAGCATTTT. Drawing the rest from reference TRBV5-1 and TRBJ1-5, the complete variable domain is KAGVTQTPRYLIKTRGQQVTLSCSPISGHRSVSWYQQTPGQGLQFLFEYFSETQRNKGNFPGRFSGRQFSNSRSEMNVSTLELGDSALYLCASSLTPTGAQHFGDGTRLSIL.

There are many counts of this clonotype. This chain connects TRBV2 to TRBJ1-1; 9 bases map to TRBD1. The trim removed 2 bases at V and 4 bases at J, leaving 5 bases unmatched. There are 15 residues in the CDR3. The germline V gene encodes CDR1 SNHLY and CDR2 FYNNEI. The CDR3 here is CASSETGTGITEAFF. The DNA of the CDR3 is TGTGCCAGCAGTGAAACGGGGACAGGGATCACTGAAGCTTTCTTT.

The rearrangement joins TRBV30 to TRBJ2-7; 7 nucleotides line up with TRBD1. The junction had 9 bases not matched to a gene; V was cut back by 2 bases and J by 5 bases. The CDR3 sequence is 14 residues long. The germline V gene encodes CDR1 GTSNPN and CDR2 SVGIG (reference sequence). The CDR3 spells CAWSQTGSIHEQYF. The DNA for the CDR3 is TGTGCCTGGAGTCAGACAGGGTCTATCCACGAGCAGTACTTC.

This clonotype showed up many times. CDR3 residues: CASSSRTGYEQYF. As DNA, the CDR3 is TGTGCCAGCAGCTCGAGGACAGGGTACGAGCAGTACTTC. J is TRBJ2-7 and V is TRBV5-5; 8 bases line up with TRBD1. The V gene's germline CDR1 is SGHKS and CDR2 YYEKEE (reference sequence). The CDR3 covers 13 residues. The V segment lost 3 bases and the J segment 4 bases; nucleotides outside the gene matches: 3.

This clonotype was seen ten or more times. This chain links TRBV28 with TRBJ1-1; D may be TRBD1 (5 bases). There are 15 residues in the CDR3. Trimming stripped 1 base from V and 0 bases from J, with 9 bases between. CDR1 and CDR2 (germline): MDHEN, SYDVKM. The CDR3 nucleotides read TGTGCCAGCAGTTTATCCAGGGCTATGAACACTGAAGCTTTCTTT. Translated, it gives CASSLSRAMNTEAFF.

This chain links TRBV19 with TRBJ1-6; 7 nucleotides agree with TRBD1. The length of the CDR3 is 14 residues. Germline trimming cut 0 bases from V and 7 bases from J; bases unmatched to any gene: 0. In germline, CDR1 is LNHDA, CDR2 SQIVND (reference sequence). This CDR3 is CASSIEGQNSPLHF. The CDR3 coding sequence is TGTGCCAGTAGTATAGAGGGACAGAATTCACCCCTCCACTTT.

Comments on this clonotype: This clone may be a read error of a much larger clone one base away. The J gene is TRBJ2-5, the V gene TRBV2; 10 bases match TRBD1. Looked up from germline, CDR1 is SNHLY and CDR2 is FYNNEI. The CDR3 totals 15 residues. The CDR3 region has the DNA TGTGCCGGCAGTGGACAGGGGGTTCCCCCAGAGACCCAGTACTTC. Translation gives CAGSGQGVPPETQYF.

The rearrangement joins TRBV7-9 to TRBJ1-3; TRBD1 aligns across 9 bases. CDR1 and CDR2 from the germline V gene are SEHNR and FQNEAQ (reference sequence). The length of the CDR3 is 14 residues. V shed 3 bases and J 8 bases; nucleotides not matched to a gene: 5. The CDR3, as DNA: TGTGCCAGCAGCTTCACAGGGGGCACGGACACCATATATTTT. It specifies CASSFTGGTDTIYF. The entire variable domain, with the rest obtained from reference TRBV7-9 and TRBJ1-3, is as follows: DTGVSQNPRHKITKRGQNVTFRCDPISEHNRLYWYRQTLGQGPEFLTYFQNEAQLEKSRLLSDRFSAERPKGSFSTLEIQRTEQGDSAMYLCASSFTGGTDTIYFGEGSWLTVV.

Ten or more counts support this clonotype. V gene TRBV12-3 or TRBV12-4 combines with J gene TRBJ1-4; 8 bases match TRBD1. V lost 5 bases, J lost 10 bases, and 12 bases stayed unmatched. The CDR3 runs to 15 residues. The DNA of the CDR3 is TGTGCCAGCAGTCCCCCACGGACAGGGAGTGGAAAACTGTTTTTT. It yields the protein CASSPPRTGSGKLFF.

This clonotype was counted a few times. This sequence joins TRBV20-1 and TRBJ2-2; D is unclear. Germline assignment: CDR1 DFQATT and CDR2 SNEGSKA (reference sequence). V was pared by 6 bases and J by 6 bases, with 23 bases between. The CDR3 loop spans 16 amino acids. The CDR3 region has the DNA TGCAGTGCCTTCGGTAGTTCTCATGGTAAAGCCGGGGAGCTGTTTTTT. Its protein product is CSAFGSSHGKAGELFF.

The table lists this clonotype with many counts. The chain employs TRBV18 and TRBJ2-5; D is ambiguous. CDR1 and CDR2 from the germline V gene are KGHSH and LQKENI. Trimming left V 6 bases short and J 5 bases short, with 10 bases between. The CDR3 spans 12 residues. CDR3 nucleotide sequence: TGTGCCAGCTCCAGTCCTACTGAGACCCAGTACTTC. Protein sequence: CASSSPTETQYF.

This clonotype has only a few counts. The J gene is TRBJ2-5, the V gene TRBV6-1; D is uncertain. The CDR3 length is 15 residues. V was clipped by 5 bases and J by 5 bases, with 18 bases between them. CDR1 is MNHNS, CDR2 SASEGT, per germline. The CDR3 nucleotides are TGTGCCAGCAGTCCCCACCTTTATTTTTCGGAGACCCAGTACTTC. Protein product: CASSPHLYFSETQYF.

This clonotype was observed a handful of times. This chain uses TRBV7-2 with TRBJ1-1, with D unclear. The CDR3 contains 13 residues. Trimming cost V 5 bases and J 0 bases, with 7 bases left between them. Germline CDR1 SGHTA, CDR2 FQGNSA. This CDR3 is CASSPKLNTEAFF. DNA for the CDR3: TGTGCCAGCAGCCCTAAGCTGAACACTGAAGCTTTCTTT.

V gene TRBV20-1 combines with J gene TRBJ2-1; D possibly corresponds to TRBD2 (6 bases). CDR1 is DFQATT, CDR2 SNEGSKA, per germline (reference sequence). V lost 1 base and J 15 bases, leaving 16 bases between the germline ends. The CDR3 covers 12 residues. The CDR3 sequence is CSARVEEGWWFF. The CDR3 DNA is TGCAGTGCTAGAGTCGAGGAGGGATGGTGGTTCTTC.

The chain links TRBV20-1 to TRBJ2-3; the D call may be TRBD1 or TRBD2 (6 bases each). V was cut by 3 bases and J by 8 bases, with 18 bases left in between. The CDR3 loop spans 14 amino acids. The V gene's germline CDR1 is DFQATT and CDR2 SNEGSKA (reference sequence). DNA of the CDR3: TGCAGTGCTAGCGCGCTGGGGGGCTCGCTTACGCAGTATTTT. Its protein product is CSASALGGSLTQYF.

In this sample, this clonotype turned up many times. V is TRBV28 and J is TRBJ2-2, with D perhaps matching TRBD2 (6 bases). This CDR3 has 15 amino acids. V dropped 6 bases and J dropped 2 bases, with 13 bases sitting between them. The germline gives CDR1 MDHEN, CDR2 SYDVKM. CDR3 nucleotides: TGTGCCAGCAGGTGGGGACTGGTAAACACCGGGGAGCTGTTTTTT. Residues: CASRWGLVNTGELFF.

In this sample, this clonotype turned up many times. The chain recombines TRBV7-9 with TRBJ1-1; TRBD1 matches at 9 bases. This CDR3 has 14 amino acids. Germline-derived CDR1 and CDR2 are SEHNR and FQNEAQ (reference sequence). The V and J ends lost 5 bases and 11 bases, in that order; junction bases with no gene match: 12. CDR3 amino acids: CASSRTGTGSLAFF. The CDR3 DNA reads as TGTGCCAGCAGCCGAACCGGGACAGGGTCTCTCGCTTTCTTT. Supplemented by reference TRBV7-9 and TRBJ1-1, the full variable domain reads DTGVSQNPRHKITKRGQNVTFRCDPISEHNRLYWYRQTLGQGPEFLTYFQNEAQLEKSRLLSDRFSAERPKGSFSTLEIQRTEQGDSAMYLCASSRTGTGSLAFFGQGTRLTVV.

This chain links TRBV6-1 with TRBJ2-2, with D hard to call. Germline CDR1 is MNHNS and CDR2 is SASEGT. V gave up 8 bases and J gave up 1 base, with 8 bases separating them. The CDR3 contains 13 residues. The CDR3 region has the DNA TGTGCCAGCTCGGACCGGAACACCGGGGAGCTGTTTTTT. This sequence encodes CASSDRNTGELFF.

This clonotype came up many times. DNA for the CDR3: TGTGCCAGCTGCGGAGACAGAGCCACCGGGGAGCTGTTTTTT. This codes for CASCGDRATGELFF. The genes are TRBV2 and TRBJ2-2, with a weak D call TRBD1 (5 bases). The CDR3 length is 14 residues. Per the germline V gene, CDR1 is SNHLY and CDR2 is FYNNEI. V was clipped by 8 bases and J by 4 bases, with 14 bases between them. The whole variable domain, filled in from reference TRBV2 and TRBJ2-2, reads EPEVTQTPSHQVTQMGQEVILRCVPISNHLYFYWYRQILGQKVEFLVSFYNNEISEKSEIFDDQFSVERPDGSNFTLKIRSTKLEDSAMYFCASCGDRATGELFFGEGSRLTVL.

The chain has TRBV5-1 and TRBJ1-6, with TRBD1 matching over 9 bases. Germline assignment: CDR1 SGHRS and CDR2 YFSETQ. Trimming removed 2 bases from V and 5 bases from J; junction bases left unmatched: 8. The CDR3 has 17 amino acids. This CDR3 reads CASSFSEQGANNSPLHF. The CDR3, as DNA: TGCGCCAGCAGCTTCTCGGAACAGGGGGCGAATAATTCACCCCTCCACTTT.

This clonotype has a count of ten or more. The J gene is TRBJ2-5, the V gene TRBV6-1; 9 nucleotides line up with TRBD1. Unmatched junction bases numbered 6, after V lost 3 bases and J lost 1 base. The CDR3 extends over 16 amino acids. Germline V CDR1 and CDR2: MNHNS, SASEGT. For the CDR3, the DNA is TGTGCCAGCAGTGAGAGACCGGGACAGGGCCAAGAGACCCAGTACTTC. Its translation: CASSERPGQGQETQYF.

This clonotype was seen repeatedly, ten times or more. The chain is built from TRBV6-5 and TRBJ1-2, with no clear D. From germline, CDR1 is MNHEY and CDR2 SVGAGI. V shed 2 bases and J shed 8 bases, with 15 bases lying between them. The CDR3 contains 14 residues. The CDR3 DNA sequence: TGTGCCAGCAGTTACGCCGCTGCCCCAGAAGGCTACACCTTC. It codes for CASSYAAAPEGYTF.

The CDR3 sequence is CASSFAGRRGELFF. The CDR3 bases are TGTGCCAGCAGCTTTGCAGGCCGTCGCGGGGAGCTGTTTTTT. This chain joins TRBV11-2 and TRBJ2-2; D ambiguous. The V gene's germline CDR1 is SGHAT and CDR2 FQNNGV. The CDR3 totals 14 residues. Trimming cost V 3 bases and J 7 bases, with 12 bases left between them.

There are many counts of this clonotype. CDR3 DNA: TGCAGTGCTAGACCCGTAGGGACAAATTCACCCCTCCACTTT. Protein product: CSARPVGTNSPLHF. This chain joins TRBV20-1 and TRBJ1-6; possible D gene TRBD1, 6 bases. The germline V gene encodes CDR1 DFQATT and CDR2 SNEGSKA (reference sequence). The CDR3 spans 14 residues. V was trimmed by 2 bases and J by 7 bases, leaving 12 bases between them.

The chain couples TRBV3-1 to TRBJ1-5; TRBD1 is a possible D gene (5 bases). CDR1 and CDR2 (germline): LGHDT, YNNKEL (reference sequence). CDR3 length: 14 amino acids. Trimming took 4 bases from V and 0 from J, leaving 7 bases between them. Written as DNA, the CDR3 is TGTGCCAGCAGCCCGACAGATAGCAATCAGCCCCAGCATTTT. Translation gives CASSPTDSNQPQHF. Based on the CDR3 plus reference TRBV3-1 and TRBJ1-5, the full variable domain is DTAVSQTPKYLVTQMGNDKSIKCEQNLGHDTMYWYKQDSKKFLKIMFSYNNKELIINETVPNRFSPKSPDKAHLNLHINSLELGDSAVYFCASSPTDSNQPQHFGDGTRLSIL.